A selection of T cell receptor beta chains follows, all from one sample in a study of beta chain features in type 1 diabetes. TCRdb's copy holds only in-frame clones and misses some; the assay was immunoSEQ multiplex PCR. This sample has roughly 250,000 clones; 9.6% occur once, and the top ten carry 0.03% to 0.04%. The sample was naive CD4+ T cells from blood. All receptors come from a young woman in good health. CDR3s include the opening cysteine and the closing phenylalanine or tryptophan.

V: TRBV4-2
J: TRBJ1-1
CDR3: CASSQGGAYTEAFF

V: TRBV14
J: TRBJ1-1
CDR3: CASSQDRLDRIEAFF

V: TRBV5-1
J: TRBJ2-5
CDR3: CASSLISQETQYF

V: TRBV7-9
J: TRBJ1-1
CDR3: CASSLSGGVWTTEAFF

V: TRBV9
J: TRBJ2-5
CDR3: CASSVGGGDEETQYF

V: TRBV6-5
J: TRBJ2-2
CDR3: CASSPDGHVTGELFF

V: TRBV27
J: TRBJ2-5
CDR3: CASSPKWASGGETQYF

V: TRBV30
J: TRBJ1-2
CDR3: CAWNPGTGGGYGYTF

V: TRBV9
J: TRBJ2-1
CDR3: CASSVRLAGLSDEQFF

V: TRBV15
J: TRBJ1-2
CDR3: CATSRDPFNYGYTF

V: TRBV5-6
J: TRBJ2-3
CDR3: CASSLWAGQFTDTQYF

V: TRBV11-2
J: TRBJ1-1
CDR3: CASSYQGIAEAFF

V: TRBV15
J: TRBJ1-5
CDR3: CATKDRETLQPQHF

V: TRBV9
J: TRBJ2-1
CDR3: CASSVDGTTYNEQFF

V: TRBV29-1
J: TRBJ1-2
CDR3: CSVERQTDGYTF

V: TRBV7-2
J: TRBJ1-2
CDR3: CASRLTGIYGYTF